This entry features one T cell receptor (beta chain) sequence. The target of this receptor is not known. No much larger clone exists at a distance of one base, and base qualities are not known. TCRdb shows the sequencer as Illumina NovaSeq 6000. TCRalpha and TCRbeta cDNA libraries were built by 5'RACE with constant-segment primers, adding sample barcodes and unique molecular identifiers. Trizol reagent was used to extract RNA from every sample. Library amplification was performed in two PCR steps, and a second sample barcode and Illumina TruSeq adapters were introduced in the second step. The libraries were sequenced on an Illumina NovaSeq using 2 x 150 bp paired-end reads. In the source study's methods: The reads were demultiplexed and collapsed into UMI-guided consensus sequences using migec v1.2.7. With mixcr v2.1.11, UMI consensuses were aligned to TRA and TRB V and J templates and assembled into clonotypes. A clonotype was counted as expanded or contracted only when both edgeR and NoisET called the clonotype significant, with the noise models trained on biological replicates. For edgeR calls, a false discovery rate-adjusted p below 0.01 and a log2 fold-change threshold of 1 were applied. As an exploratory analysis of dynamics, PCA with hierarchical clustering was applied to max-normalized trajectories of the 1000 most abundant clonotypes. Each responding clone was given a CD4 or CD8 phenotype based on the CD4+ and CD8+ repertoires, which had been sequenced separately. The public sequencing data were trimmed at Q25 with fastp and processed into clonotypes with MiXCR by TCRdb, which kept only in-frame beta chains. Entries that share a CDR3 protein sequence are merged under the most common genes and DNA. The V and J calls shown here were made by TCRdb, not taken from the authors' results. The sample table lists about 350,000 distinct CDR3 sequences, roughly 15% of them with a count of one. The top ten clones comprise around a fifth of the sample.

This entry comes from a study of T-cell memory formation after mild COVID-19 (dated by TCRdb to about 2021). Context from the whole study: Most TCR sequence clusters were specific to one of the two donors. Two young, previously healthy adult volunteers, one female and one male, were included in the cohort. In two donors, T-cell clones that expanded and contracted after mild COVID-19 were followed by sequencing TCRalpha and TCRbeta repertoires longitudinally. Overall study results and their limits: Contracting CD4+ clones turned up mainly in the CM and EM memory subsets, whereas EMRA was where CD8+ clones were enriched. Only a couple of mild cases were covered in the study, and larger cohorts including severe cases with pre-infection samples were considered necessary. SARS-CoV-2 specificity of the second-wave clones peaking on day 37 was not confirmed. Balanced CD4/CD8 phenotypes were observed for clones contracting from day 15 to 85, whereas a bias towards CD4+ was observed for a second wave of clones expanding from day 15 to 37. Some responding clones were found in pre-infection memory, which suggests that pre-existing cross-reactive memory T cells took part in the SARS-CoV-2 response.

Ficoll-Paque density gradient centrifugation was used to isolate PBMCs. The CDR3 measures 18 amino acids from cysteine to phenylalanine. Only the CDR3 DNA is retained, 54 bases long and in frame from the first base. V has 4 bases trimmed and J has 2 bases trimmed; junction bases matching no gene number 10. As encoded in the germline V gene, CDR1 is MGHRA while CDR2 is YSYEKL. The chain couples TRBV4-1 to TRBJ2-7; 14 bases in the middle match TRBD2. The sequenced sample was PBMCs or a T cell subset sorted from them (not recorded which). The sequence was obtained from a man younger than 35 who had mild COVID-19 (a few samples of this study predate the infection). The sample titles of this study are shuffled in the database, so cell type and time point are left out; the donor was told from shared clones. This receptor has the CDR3 CASSPRGLAGAGAYEQYF. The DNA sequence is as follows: TGCGCCAGCAGCCCGCGGGGACTAGCGGGGGCCGGGGCCTACGAGCAGTACTTC.